This passage covers 26 T cell receptor beta chains from one sample sequenced in a study of cytomegalovirus exposure and HLA in healthy donors. Repertoires were generated with immunoSEQ multiplex PCR, while TCRdb's copy carries only in-frame clones and drops some. The profile covers 130,000 to 150,000 clones, with just over 85% appearing a single time and over 6.5% taken by the ten largest. The sequencing input was PBMCs. Receptors were obtained from a woman in her late teens or twenties in good health and CMV-seropositive.

The chain employs TRBV4-1 and TRBJ2-7; 8 positions agree with TRBD1. The CDR3 is 15 residues long. V shed 1 base, J shed 3 bases, and the junction held 5 bases outside the gene matches. Germline assignment: CDR1 MGHRA and CDR2 YSYEKL. CDR3 sequence reads: CASSQVLDRDYEQYF. DNA of the CDR3: TGCGCCAGCAGCCAAGTTTTGGACAGGGACTACGAGCAGTACTTC.

V is TRBV4-2 and J is TRBJ2-5; 12 positions agree with TRBD2. The V gene end was trimmed by 2 bases and the J gene end by 5 bases; junction bases not matched to a gene: 9. In germline, CDR1 is LGHNA, CDR2 YNFKEQ. CDR3 length: 17 amino acids. CDR3 DNA: TGTGCCAGCAGCCAAACCGGGACTAGCGGGTCTGGGGAGACCCAGTACTTC. The encoded protein is CASSQTGTSGSGETQYF.

This chain joins TRBV18 and TRBJ2-5; TRBD2 matches 14 bases. Trimming cost V 2 bases and J 5 bases; bases outside gene matches: 7. CDR3 length: 17 amino acids. Germline CDR1 reads KGHSH; CDR2 reads LQKENI. Written as DNA, the CDR3 is TGTGCCAGCTCACCAGGGACTAGCGGGAGCGGAGGTGAGACCCAGTACTTC. Protein product: CASSPGTSGSGGETQYF. The full variable domain, rest sourced from reference TRBV18 and TRBJ2-5, is NAGVMQNPRHLVRRRGQEARLRCSPMKGHSHVYWYRQLPEEGLKFMVYLQKENIIDESGMPKERFSAEFPKEGPSILRIQQVVRGDSAAYFCASSPGTSGSGGETQYFGPGTRLLVL.

The gene calls are TRBV5-5 and TRBJ2-7; maybe TRBD2 (6 bases). CDR3 size: 15 residues. CDR1 and CDR2 (germline): SGHKS, YYEKEE (reference sequence). V lost 0 bases and J 0 bases, leaving 10 bases between the germline ends. The CDR3 spells CASSLAGTLSYEQYF. The CDR3 nucleotides read TGTGCCAGCAGCTTGGCCGGGACTCTCTCCTACGAGCAGTACTTC.

The chain carries TRBV30 and TRBJ1-1, with D possibly being TRBD1 (5 bases). CDR1 is GTSNPN, CDR2 SVGIG, per germline (reference sequence). The germline V and J ends were trimmed by 3 bases and 1 base, with 15 bases remaining between them. The CDR3 runs 15 residues. This CDR3 is CAWSPAQGKNTEAFF. In DNA, the CDR3 is TGTGCCTGGAGCCCGGCCCAGGGCAAGAACACTGAAGCTTTCTTT.

V gene TRBV4-1 combines with J gene TRBJ2-2, with 7 nucleotides matching TRBD2. The CDR3 is 16 amino acids. Germline CDR1 is MGHRA and CDR2 is YSYEKL. V shed 1 base, J shed 1 base, and the junction held 3 bases outside the gene matches. CDR3 sequence (DNA): TGCGCCAGCAGCCAAGTCGGGGGGAAGAACACCGGGGAGCTGTTTTTT. This gives the protein CASSQVGGKNTGELFF.

This clone was observed a few times. The CDR3 loop is CASSSWTSGYNEQFF. The CDR3 bases are TGTGCCAGCAGCTCCTGGACTAGCGGTTACAATGAGCAGTTCTTC. The chain employs TRBV7-2 and TRBJ2-1; 10 bases fit TRBD2. Germline CDR1 and CDR2: SGHTA and FQGNSA. The CDR3 extends over 15 amino acids. V lost 4 bases to trimming and J lost 4 bases; unmatched junction nucleotides: 4.

The chain has TRBV28 and TRBJ1-4; TRBD1 matches 8 bases. Germline V gene lookup returns CDR1 MDHEN and CDR2 SYDVKM. The CDR3 loop spans 15 amino acids. J was trimmed by 8 bases and V by 0 bases; bases with no gene match: 5. The CDR3 spells CASSLWSGQGEKLFF. The CDR3 DNA sequence: TGTGCCAGCAGTTTATGGAGCGGACAGGGCGAAAAACTGTTTTTT.

This clone turned up a few times. The gene calls are TRBV6-6 and TRBJ1-2; 9 bases align to TRBD1. This CDR3 spans 13 amino acids. V dropped 9 bases and J dropped 5; count of bases not matched to a gene: 7. In germline, CDR1 is MNHNY, CDR2 SVGAGI (reference sequence). Here the CDR3 reads CASGTGFGYGYTF. The CDR3 coding sequence is TGTGCCAGTGGGACAGGGTTCGGGTATGGCTACACCTTC.

V is TRBV7-9 and J is TRBJ1-1; D perhaps matches TRBD1 (5 bases). This CDR3 contains 14 residues. V was clipped by 5 bases and J by 6 bases, with 16 bases between them. Per the germline V gene, CDR1 is SEHNR and CDR2 is FQNEAQ (reference sequence). In nucleotides, the CDR3 is TGTGCCAGCAGCCCCGGCCCCAGGGCCGCTGAAGCTTTCTTT. It specifies CASSPGPRAAEAFF.

The V call is TRBV5-4, the J call TRBJ1-1; D remains ambiguous. With 0 bases removed from V and 4 bases from J, the gap between germline ends came to 10 bases. The CDR3 is made up of 14 amino acids. Germline V gives CDR1 SGHNT, CDR2 YYREEE (reference sequence). CDR3 residues: CASSLVQVGTEAFF. DNA of the CDR3: TGTGCCAGCAGCTTGGTTCAGGTGGGCACTGAAGCTTTCTTT.

This chain links TRBV9 with TRBJ1-1; the match to TRBD1 covers 7 bases. This CDR3 has 16 amino acids. Germline CDR1 SGDLS, CDR2 YYNGEE. Trimming took 4 bases from V and 1 from J; bases not matched to a gene: 10. The CDR3 protein is CASSTYRGGKNTEAFF. The CDR3 coding sequence is TGTGCCAGCAGCACGTACAGGGGCGGGAAGAACACTGAAGCTTTCTTT.

The gene calls are TRBV5-1 and TRBJ1-2, with D possibly TRBD1 on 5 matching bases. The V end was cut by 2 bases, the J end by 2 bases, with 10 bases between. This CDR3 has 14 amino acids. The V gene's germline CDR1 is SGHRS and CDR2 YFSETQ. CDR3 nucleotide sequence: TGCGCCAGCAGCTTAAGTGGGGGGAACTATGGCTACACCTTC. This codes for CASSLSGGNYGYTF.

CDR3 nucleotides: TGTGCCAGCTCACCCCAGGGGGTGGAGACCCAGTACTTC. This gives the protein CASSPQGVETQYF. This chain joins TRBV18 and TRBJ2-5; TRBD1 aligns across 7 bases. CDR3 length: 13 amino acids. Germline V gene data show CDR1 as KGHSH and CDR2 as LQKENI. With 3 bases clipped from V and 5 bases from J, the junction kept 3 bases outside the gene matches. The variable domain in full, with the rest retrieved from reference TRBV18 and TRBJ2-5, is NAGVMQNPRHLVRRRGQEARLRCSPMKGHSHVYWYRQLPEEGLKFMVYLQKENIIDESGMPKERFSAEFPKEGPSILRIQQVVRGDSAAYFCASSPQGVETQYFGPGTRLLVL.

The chain joins TRBV7-3 to TRBJ2-7; D may be TRBD1 (5 bases). Germline values: CDR1 SGHTA, CDR2 FQGTGA. V was pared by 2 bases and J by 1 base, with 18 bases between. The CDR3 has 17 residues. The CDR3 DNA reads TGTGCCAGCAGCTTAGCTGGGGCCCTCGGAATTTCCTACGAGCAGTACTTC. This sequence encodes CASSLAGALGISYEQYF.

CDR3 in DNA: TGCGCCAGCAGCTTGCTGTGGACGGGAAGCACAGATACGCAGTATTTT. Protein product: CASSLLWTGSTDTQYF. V and J are TRBV5-1 and TRBJ2-3; the D gene is possibly TRBD2 (5 bases). This CDR3 is 16 amino acids long. The germline V gene encodes CDR1 SGHRS and CDR2 YFSETQ. Deletions cut 1 base from V and 0 bases from J, with 12 bases between.

The chain is built from TRBV5-6 and TRBJ1-2, with 7 bases lining up with TRBD1. The trim removed 5 bases at V and 3 bases at J, leaving 4 bases unmatched. The length of the CDR3 is 13 residues. Germline assignment: CDR1 SGHDT and CDR2 YYEEEE. CDR3 DNA: TGTGCCAGCAGACCCCAGGGGGACTATGGCTACACCTTC. The encoded protein is CASRPQGDYGYTF.

The genes are TRBV6-5 and TRBJ2-7; TRBD1 is a possible D gene (8 bases). The CDR3 contains 15 residues. The germline CDR1 and CDR2 sequences are MNHEY and SVGAGI. Trimming pared 5 bases from V and 7 bases from J, leaving 21 bases between. CDR3 DNA: TGTGCCAGCAGTCCGGGAGGACAGGGTGGGTGGGAGCAGTACTTC. Its protein is CASSPGGQGGWEQYF.

V usage is TRBV4-2 and J usage is TRBJ2-2, with 9 bases matching TRBD2. This CDR3 comprises 16 residues. V was clipped by 4 bases and J by 4 bases; unmatched bases: 7. CDR1 and CDR2 from the germline V gene are LGHNA and YNFKEQ. DNA for the CDR3: TGTGCCAGCAGCCCGGGACTAGCTTCGAGCACCGGGGAGCTGTTTTTT. It specifies CASSPGLASSTGELFF.

The V call is TRBV7-9, the J call TRBJ2-3, with a weak D call TRBD1 (5 bases). This CDR3 has 16 residues. Germline loops: CDR1 SEHNR, CDR2 FQNEAQ (reference sequence). Deletions cut 2 bases from V and 1 base from J, with 13 bases between. CDR3 region: CASSLNHLGGTDTQYF. The CDR3 DNA sequence: TGTGCCAGCAGCTTAAACCATCTAGGGGGCACAGATACGCAGTATTTT.

This clone was picked up one time. The V call is TRBV7-2, the J call TRBJ1-5; a possible D gene is TRBD1 (5 bases). Germline lookup yields CDR1 SGHTA and CDR2 FQGNSA. V was trimmed by 2 bases and J by 5 bases, leaving 10 bases between them. The CDR3 has 14 amino acids. CDR3 residues: CASSLRGGDQPQHF. CDR3 DNA sequence: TGTGCCAGCAGCTTACGGGGGGGAGATCAGCCCCAGCATTTT. Using reference TRBV7-2 and TRBJ1-5 for the parts outside the CDR3, the full variable domain is GAGVSQSPSNKVTEKGKDVELRCDPISGHTALYWYRQSLGQGLEFLIYFQGNSAPDKSGLPSDRFSAERTGGSVSTLTIQRTQQEDSAVYLCASSLRGGDQPQHFGDGTRLSIL.

V usage is TRBV2 and J usage is TRBJ2-4, with a tentative D call TRBD1 (5 bases). The germline CDR1 and CDR2 sequences are SNHLY and FYNNEI. The length of the CDR3 is 15 residues. Trimming shortened V by 7 bases and J by 8 bases, and 21 bases separated the two germline ends. The CDR3 spells CASKAAVAGIDIQYF. The CDR3 DNA reads TGTGCCAGCAAAGCCGCGGTGGCAGGGATAGACATTCAGTACTTC.

This clone was detected once. The rearrangement uses TRBV6-1 and TRBJ1-2, with D tentatively TRBD1 (5 bases). This CDR3 has 13 residues. Germline values: CDR1 MNHNS, CDR2 SASEGT. V lost 6 bases and J 5 bases, leaving 13 bases between the germline ends. CDR3: CASRAGPTYGYTF. The CDR3 bases are TGTGCCAGCAGGGCGGGACCCACATATGGCTACACCTTC.

The CDR3 sequence: CASSLTGGYYEQYF. The CDR3 bases are TGTGCCAGCAGCCTCACAGGGGGCTACTACGAGCAGTACTTC. V usage is TRBV7-9 and J usage is TRBJ2-7; 9 bases are a match to TRBD1. In germline, CDR1 is SEHNR, CDR2 FQNEAQ (reference sequence). V dropped 5 bases and J dropped 3; count of bases not matched to a gene: 5. The CDR3 loop spans 14 amino acids.

The chain recombines TRBV25-1 with TRBJ1-6, with 7 positions matching TRBD1. V was pared by 2 bases and J by 5 bases, with 0 bases of the junction left unmatched. This CDR3 contains 14 residues. CDR1 and CDR2 (germline): MGHDK, SYGVNS. In nucleotides, the CDR3 is TGTGCCAGCAGTGAAGACAGGGATAATTCACCCCTCCACTTT. This encodes CASSEDRDNSPLHF.

The J gene is TRBJ2-1, the V gene TRBV2; 9 bases agree with TRBD1. Germline CDR1 and CDR2: SNHLY and FYNNEI. Trimming at V came to 6 bases and at J to 5 bases, leaving 23 bases not matched to a gene. This CDR3 has 20 residues. The CDR3 region has the DNA TGTGCCAGCAGCCCTGGGACCCGGGACAGGGCTTTTAATGGCGACAATGAGCAGTTCTTC. Its protein product is CASSPGTRDRAFNGDNEQFF.